The 21 T cell receptor beta chains listed next were all sequenced from one sample in a study of OX40 agonist ivuxolimab in advanced cancers. Some clones are missing from TCRdb's copy, which holds only in-frame ones; the method was immunoSEQ multiplex PCR. The repertoire holds about 82,000 clones, with around four fifths as singletons. Here the sequenced sample was CD4+ or CD8+ T cells sorted from blood, taken in a trial of the OX40 agonist ivuxolimab. All receptors come from an adult with an advanced solid tumor such as melanoma, head and neck, liver or kidney cancer.

This clone was observed a few times. V usage is TRBV18 and J usage is TRBJ2-7; D is perhaps TRBD1 or TRBD2 (5 bases each). CDR1 KGHSH and CDR2 LQKENI come from the germline V gene. This CDR3 has 12 amino acids. Between the trimmed V and J ends, which lost 5 bases and 6 bases, there was a span of 11 bases. CDR3 residues: CASSSRDGEQYF. The CDR3 DNA reads TGTGCCAGCTCATCCCGGGACGGCGAGCAGTACTTC. The full variable domain, rest sourced from reference TRBV18 and TRBJ2-7, is NAGVMQNPRHLVRRRGQEARLRCSPMKGHSHVYWYRQLPEEGLKFMVYLQKENIIDESGMPKERFSAEFPKEGPSILRIQQVVRGDSAAYFCASSSRDGEQYFGPGTRLTVT.

The gene calls are TRBV7-2 and TRBJ1-6, with D maybe TRBD1 (5 bases). Trimming stripped 5 bases from V and 6 bases from J, with 8 bases between. Germline CDR1 reads SGHTA; CDR2 reads FQGNSA. This CDR3 comprises 13 residues. CDR3 region: CASSVGTNSPLHF. DNA for the CDR3: TGTGCCAGCAGCGTGGGGACTAATTCACCCCTCCACTTT.

This chain joins TRBV6-5 and TRBJ2-7; 11 nucleotides line up with TRBD1. The CDR3 is 15 residues long. With V trimmed by 2 bases and J by 9 bases, 9 bases remained unmatched. The germline V gene encodes CDR1 MNHEY and CDR2 SVGAGI. DNA of the CDR3: TGTGCCAGCAGTTACCCGATCGGACAGGGGGCTATGCAGTACTTC. Amino acids: CASSYPIGQGAMQYF.

CDR3 residues: CASSVALEGRYGYTF. As DNA, the CDR3 is TGTGCCAGCAGCGTAGCTCTGGAGGGCCGCTATGGCTACACCTTC. The gene calls are TRBV9 and TRBJ1-2, with D hard to call. With 0 bases removed from V and 4 bases from J, the gap between germline ends came to 13 bases. Germline V lookup: CDR1 SGDLS, CDR2 YYNGEE. CDR3 length: 15 amino acids.

This sequence joins TRBV7-9 and TRBJ2-7, with D possibly matching TRBD1 (7 bases). CDR3 length: 15 residues. CDR1 is SEHNR, CDR2 FQNEAQ, per germline (reference sequence). V was pared by 4 bases and J by 9 bases, with 22 bases between. CDR3 nucleotides: TGTGCCAGCAGCTCTACACCGCAGGGGGGAGTAGGGCAGTACTTC. Protein: CASSSTPQGGVGQYF.

The genes are TRBV6-6 and TRBJ1-1, with D unclear. The germline CDR1 and CDR2 sequences are MNHNY and SVGAGI (reference sequence). The CDR3 length is 14 residues. Trimming took 5 bases from V and 5 from J, leaving 15 bases between them. CDR3 nucleotide sequence: TGTGCCAGCAGTGATTTGCCGTGGGAAACTGAAGCTTTCTTT. It yields the protein CASSDLPWETEAFF.

CDR3 amino acids: CASSSIILVQGVNTEAFF. The CDR3 DNA reads as TGTGCCAGCAGCTCCATAATTCTCGTTCAGGGTGTGAACACTGAAGCTTTCTTT. This sequence joins TRBV5-6 and TRBJ1-1, with a weak D call TRBD1 (5 bases). Germline-derived CDR1 and CDR2 are SGHDT and YYEEEE. Between the trimmed V and J ends, which lost 3 bases and 0 bases, there was a span of 21 bases. The CDR3 is made up of 18 amino acids.

The V call is TRBV7-2, the J call TRBJ2-5; D perhaps matches TRBD2 (5 bases). The V end lost 2 bases, the J end lost 2 bases, and 9 bases lay between the germline ends. Per germline, CDR1 SGHTA and CDR2 FQGNSA. The CDR3 is made up of 14 amino acids. The chain's CDR3 is CASSLRGVQETQYF. CDR3 bases: TGTGCCAGCAGCTTACGGGGAGTTCAAGAGACCCAGTACTTC.

The chain links TRBV6-5 to TRBJ1-4; D gene uncertain. The germline CDR1 and CDR2 sequences are MNHEY and SVGAGI. The germline V and J ends were trimmed by 6 bases and 7 bases, with 12 bases remaining between them. The CDR3 spans 13 residues. The CDR3 protein is CASSPTFGEKLFF. The CDR3 bases are TGTGCCAGCAGCCCGACATTCGGTGAAAAACTGTTTTTT.

The table lists this clone with a few counts. The chain employs TRBV2 and TRBJ1-6; D is unclear. The V gene lost 3 bases and the J gene lost 0 bases, with 6 bases spanning the gap. This CDR3 is built from 15 residues. Germline V CDR1 and CDR2: SNHLY, FYNNEI. The CDR3 coding sequence is TGTGCCAGCAGTGACCCGTCCTCCTATAATTCACCCCTCCACTTT. Encoded protein: CASSDPSSYNSPLHF.

The chain combines TRBV7-2 with TRBJ1-2, with D possibly matching TRBD1 (5 bases). CDR1 and CDR2 from the germline V gene are SGHTA and FQGNSA. There are 13 residues in the CDR3. V gave up 5 bases and J gave up 7 bases, with 14 bases separating them. The CDR3, as DNA: TGTGCCAGCAGCCCCGGGGCAATCTTTGGCTACACCTTC. It specifies CASSPGAIFGYTF.

The V and J genes are TRBV5-1 and TRBJ1-1, with D tentatively TRBD1 (5 bases). This CDR3 has 16 residues. V was pared by 7 bases and J by 2 bases, with 21 bases between. The germline V gene encodes CDR1 SGHRS and CDR2 YFSETQ. The CDR3 coding sequence is TGCGCCAGCGCGGAGGTAAGGGGCGCGGGAAACACTGAAGCTTTCTTT. Amino acids: CASAEVRGAGNTEAFF.

This clone occurred once. The chain carries TRBV23-1 and TRBJ1-1; no firm D call. TRBV23-1 is identified as an open reading frame with a role that is uncertain. This CDR3 comprises 14 residues. V gave up 1 base and J gave up 3 bases, with 9 bases separating them. The CDR3 sequence: CASSQWGYDTEAFF. In DNA form, the CDR3 reads TGCGCCAGCAGTCAATGGGGATACGACACTGAAGCTTTCTTT.

The chain joins TRBV5-1 to TRBJ1-2, with D perhaps matching TRBD1 (5 bases). Germline V gives CDR1 SGHRS, CDR2 YFSETQ. CDR3 length: 15 amino acids. Between the trimmed V and J ends, which lost 4 bases and 2 bases, there was a span of 15 bases. CDR3 residues: CASSQGSTDNYGYTF. As DNA, the CDR3 is TGCGCCAGCAGCCAAGGTTCGACAGACAACTATGGCTACACCTTC.

This chain connects TRBV2 to TRBJ2-7, with D tentatively TRBD2 (5 bases). Germline CDR1 SNHLY, CDR2 FYNNEI. Trimming shortened V by 3 bases and J by 5 bases, and 14 bases separated the two germline ends. The CDR3 totals 14 residues. CDR3 in amino acids: CASSDRLPSHEQYF. CDR3 DNA: TGTGCCAGCAGTGACCGGCTCCCTAGCCACGAGCAGTACTTC.

DNA of the CDR3: TGTGCCAGCAGTTACCTTGACAGGGCCCGGGAGCAGTACTTC. This codes for CASSYLDRAREQYF. V is TRBV6-5 and J is TRBJ2-7, with 7 bases fitting TRBD1. The CDR3 runs 14 residues. Germline V gene sequence: CDR1 MNHEY, CDR2 SVGAGI. Losses at the gene ends were 2 bases for V and 7 bases for J; bases not matched to a gene: 8.

The chain joins TRBV9 to TRBJ1-1; 7 bases align to TRBD1. This CDR3 has 15 residues. CDR1 is SGDLS and CDR2 is YYNGEE in the germline V gene. V lost 4 bases and J lost 0; bases outside the gene matches: 6. CDR3 residues: CASSPTDRLNTEAFF. In DNA, the CDR3 is TGTGCCAGCAGCCCTACGGACAGGCTGAACACTGAAGCTTTCTTT.

This clone was observed a few times. V usage is TRBV20-1 and J usage is TRBJ1-5; D not certain. V dropped 4 bases and J dropped 4 bases, with 5 bases sitting between them. In germline, CDR1 is DFQATT, CDR2 SNEGSKA (reference sequence). The CDR3 sequence is 11 residues long. In DNA, the CDR3 is TGCAGTGCTACTTCTAATCAGCCCCAGCATTTT. Its protein product is CSATSNQPQHF.

The rearrangement joins TRBV7-9 to TRBJ2-5; 7 nucleotides match TRBD1. There are 12 residues in the CDR3. V lost 5 bases, J lost 5 bases, and 2 bases stayed unmatched. Germline V gene sequence: CDR1 SEHNR, CDR2 FQNEAQ (reference sequence). CDR3 region: CASSPQGETQYF. In DNA form, the CDR3 reads TGTGCCAGCAGCCCACAGGGGGAGACCCAGTACTTC. The variable domain in full, completed from reference TRBV7-9 and TRBJ2-5, reads DTGVSQNPRHKITKRGQNVTFRCDPISEHNRLYWYRQTLGQGPEFLTYFQNEAQLEKSRLLSDRFSAERPKGSFSTLEIQRTEQGDSAMYLCASSPQGETQYFGPGTRLLVL.

This sequence joins TRBV4-3 and TRBJ1-2, with 7 bases fitting TRBD1. With 1 base clipped from V and 5 bases from J, the junction kept 10 bases outside the gene matches. This CDR3 region has 16 residues. CDR1 LGHNA and CDR2 YSLEER come from the germline V gene. The CDR3 sequence: CASSQVGTGAPYGYTF. The CDR3 DNA reads TGCGCCAGCAGCCAAGTAGGCACAGGGGCTCCATATGGCTACACCTTC.

This chain connects TRBV13 to TRBJ2-1; 7 nucleotides line up with TRBD1. The trim removed 5 bases at V and 6 bases at J, leaving 7 bases unmatched. CDR3 length: 14 residues. From germline, CDR1 is PRHDT and CDR2 FYEKMQ (reference sequence). The CDR3 DNA sequence: TGTGCCAGCAGCACCGGACAGGTTTTCAATGAGCAGTTCTTC. It yields the protein CASSTGQVFNEQFF.